This T cell receptor (beta chain) was documented in a study of blood T cells in healthy people across ages. Together with a sample-barcoded 5' primer, a J-beta primer mix was included in a second PCR lasting roughly 6 to 12 cycles. MiXCR, applied by TCRdb to the 5' RACE reads, yields one record per CDR3 protein. The sample gives 1.2 million to 1.5 million distinct CDR3 sequences, approximately 42% of which show up once; approximately 7.9% is in the top ten. This clonotype has more than one count but fewer than ten. J lost 6 bases, V lost 3 bases, and 2 bases had no gene match. The germline gives CDR1 SNHLY, CDR2 FYNNEI. The CDR3 is 13 residues long.

This sequence was found in a woman in her late teens or twenties in good health. This chain connects TRBV2 to TRBJ2-3; 8 bases fit TRBD2. Sample: blood. The CDR3 here is CASSDPSGDTQYF. The DNA for the CDR3 is TGTGCCAGCAGTGACCCTAGCGGGGATACGCAGTATTTT.